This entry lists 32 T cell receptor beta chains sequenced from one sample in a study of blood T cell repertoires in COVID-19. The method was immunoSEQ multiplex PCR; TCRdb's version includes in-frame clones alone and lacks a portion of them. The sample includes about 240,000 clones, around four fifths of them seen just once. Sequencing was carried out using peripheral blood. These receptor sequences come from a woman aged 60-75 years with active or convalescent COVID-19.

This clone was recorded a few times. This CDR3 is CASSLEGLINSPLHF. CDR3 nucleotide sequence: TGTGCCAGCAGCTTAGAGGGACTGATTAATTCACCCCTCCACTTT. The chain links TRBV7-2 to TRBJ1-6; D may be TRBD1 (5 bases). The CDR3 sequence is 15 residues long. Germline CDR1 reads SGHTA; CDR2 reads FQGNSA. The V end lost 1 base, the J end lost 6 bases, and 10 bases lay between the germline ends.

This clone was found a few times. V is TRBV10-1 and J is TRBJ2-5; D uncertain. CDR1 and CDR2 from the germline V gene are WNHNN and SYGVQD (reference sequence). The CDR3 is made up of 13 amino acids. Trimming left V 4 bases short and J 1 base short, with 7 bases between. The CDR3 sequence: CASSGGTQETQYF. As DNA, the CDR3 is TGCGCCAGCAGTGGCGGAACCCAAGAGACCCAGTACTTC.

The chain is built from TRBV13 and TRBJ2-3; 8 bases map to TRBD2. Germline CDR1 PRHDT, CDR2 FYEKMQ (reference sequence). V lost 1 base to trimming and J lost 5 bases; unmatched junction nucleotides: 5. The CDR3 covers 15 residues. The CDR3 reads CASSLAGGRGDTQYF. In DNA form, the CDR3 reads TGTGCCAGCAGCTTAGCGGGGGGGCGTGGAGATACGCAGTATTTT.

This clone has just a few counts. CDR3 region: CASSRWTGGGNTIYF. The CDR3 nucleotides are TGTGCCAGCAGCCGATGGACAGGGGGAGGAAACACCATATATTTT. The rearrangement joins TRBV3-1 (or the pseudogene TRBV3-2) to TRBJ1-3; 10 bases line up with TRBD1. V lost 4 bases to trimming and J lost 4 bases; unmatched junction nucleotides: 4. This CDR3 spans 15 amino acids. Germline loops: CDR1 LGHDT, CDR2 YNNKEL (reference sequence).

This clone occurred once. DNA for the CDR3: TGTGCCACCCTGTCGAGAAATGAGCAGTTCTTC. Amino acids: CATLSRNEQFF. The chain has TRBV12-3 or TRBV12-4 and TRBJ2-1; D gene uncertain. Trimming took off 10 bases at V and 7 bases at J, with 11 bases between the two ends. CDR3 length equals 11 residues.

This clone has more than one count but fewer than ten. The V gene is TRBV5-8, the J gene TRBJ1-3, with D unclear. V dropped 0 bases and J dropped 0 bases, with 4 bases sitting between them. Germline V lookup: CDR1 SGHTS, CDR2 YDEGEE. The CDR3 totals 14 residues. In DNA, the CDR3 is TGTGCCAGCAGCTTGGCCCGCTCTGGAAACACCATATATTTT. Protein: CASSLARSGNTIYF.

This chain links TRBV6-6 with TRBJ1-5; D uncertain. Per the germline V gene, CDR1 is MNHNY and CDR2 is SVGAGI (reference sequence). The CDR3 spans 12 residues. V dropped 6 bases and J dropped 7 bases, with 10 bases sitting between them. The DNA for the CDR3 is TGTGCCAGCAGGAACGGTGAACAGCCCCAGCATTTT. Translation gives CASRNGEQPQHF.

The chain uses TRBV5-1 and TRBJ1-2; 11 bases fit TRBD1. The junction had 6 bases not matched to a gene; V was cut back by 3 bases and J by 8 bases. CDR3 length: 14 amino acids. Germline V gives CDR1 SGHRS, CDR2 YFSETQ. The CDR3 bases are TGCGCCAGCAGCTCCGGACAGGGGGCGGTCGGCTACACCTTC. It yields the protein CASSSGQGAVGYTF.

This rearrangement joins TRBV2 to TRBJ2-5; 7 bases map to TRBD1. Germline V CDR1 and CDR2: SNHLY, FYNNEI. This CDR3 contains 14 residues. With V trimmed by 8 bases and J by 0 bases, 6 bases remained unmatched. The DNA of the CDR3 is TGTGCCAGCGGCGCGACAGGGTACCAAGAGACCCAGTACTTC. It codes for CASGATGYQETQYF.

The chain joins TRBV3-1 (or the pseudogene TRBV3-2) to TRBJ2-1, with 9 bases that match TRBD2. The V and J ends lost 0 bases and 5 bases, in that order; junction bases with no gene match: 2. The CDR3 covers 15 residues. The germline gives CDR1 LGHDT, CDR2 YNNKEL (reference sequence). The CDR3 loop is CASSQDGLAHNEQFF. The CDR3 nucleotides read TGTGCCAGCAGCCAAGATGGACTAGCGCACAATGAGCAGTTCTTC.

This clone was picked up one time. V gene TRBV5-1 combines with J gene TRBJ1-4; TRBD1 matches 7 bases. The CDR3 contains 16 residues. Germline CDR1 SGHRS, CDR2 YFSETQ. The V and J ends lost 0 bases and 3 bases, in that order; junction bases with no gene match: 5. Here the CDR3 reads CASSLAPGTANEKLFF. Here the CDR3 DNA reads TGCGCCAGCAGCTTGGCCCCCGGGACAGCTAATGAAAAACTGTTTTTT. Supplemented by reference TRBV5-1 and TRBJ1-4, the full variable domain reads KAGVTQTPRYLIKTRGQQVTLSCSPISGHRSVSWYQQTPGQGLQFLFEYFSETQRNKGNFPGRFSGRQFSNSRSEMNVSTLELGDSALYLCASSLAPGTANEKLFFGSGTQLSVL.

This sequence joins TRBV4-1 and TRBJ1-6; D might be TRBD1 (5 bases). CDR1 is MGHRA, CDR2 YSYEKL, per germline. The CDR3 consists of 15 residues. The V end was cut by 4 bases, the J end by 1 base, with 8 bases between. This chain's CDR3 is CASSPRGSYNSPLHF. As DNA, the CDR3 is TGCGCCAGCAGCCCGCGGGGGTCCTATAATTCACCCCTCCACTTT.

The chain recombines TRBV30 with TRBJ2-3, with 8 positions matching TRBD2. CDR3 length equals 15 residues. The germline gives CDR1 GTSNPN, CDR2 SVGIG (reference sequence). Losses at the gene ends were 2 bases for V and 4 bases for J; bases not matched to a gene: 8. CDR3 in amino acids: CAWSRRGDSADTQYF. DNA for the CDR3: TGTGCCTGGAGTAGGCGGGGGGACTCGGCAGATACGCAGTATTTT.

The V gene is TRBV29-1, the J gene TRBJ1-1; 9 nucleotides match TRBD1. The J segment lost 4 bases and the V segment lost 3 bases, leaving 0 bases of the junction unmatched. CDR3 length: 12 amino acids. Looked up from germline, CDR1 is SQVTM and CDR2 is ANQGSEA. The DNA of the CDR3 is TGCAGCGTTGAGGACAGGGGCACTGAAGCTTTCTTT. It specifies CSVEDRGTEAFF. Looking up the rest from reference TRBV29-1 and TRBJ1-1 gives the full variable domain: SAVISQKPSRDICQRGTSLTIQCQVDSQVTMMFWYRQQPGQSLTLIATANQGSEATYESGFVIDKFPISRPNLTFSTLTVSNMSPEDSSIYLCSVEDRGTEAFFGQGTRLTVV.

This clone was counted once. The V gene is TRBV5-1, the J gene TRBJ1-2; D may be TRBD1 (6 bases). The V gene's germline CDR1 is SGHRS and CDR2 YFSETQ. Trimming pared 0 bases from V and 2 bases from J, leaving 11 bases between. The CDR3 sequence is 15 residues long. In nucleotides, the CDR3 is TGCGCCAGCAGCTTGGCGGCGGGGGCGAACTATGGCTACACCTTC. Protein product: CASSLAAGANYGYTF. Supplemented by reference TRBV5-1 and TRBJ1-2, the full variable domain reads KAGVTQTPRYLIKTRGQQVTLSCSPISGHRSVSWYQQTPGQGLQFLFEYFSETQRNKGNFPGRFSGRQFSNSRSEMNVSTLELGDSALYLCASSLAAGANYGYTFGSGTRLTVV.

This chain's CDR3 is CASKLRADNSYSNQPQHF. CDR3 in DNA: TGTGCCAGTAAACTCAGGGCAGACAATTCGTATAGCAATCAGCCCCAGCATTTT. This rearrangement joins TRBV19 to TRBJ1-5; D is possibly TRBD1 (5 bases). The ends were cut back, 7 bases at V and 0 bases at J, with 22 bases in the middle. Germline loops: CDR1 LNHDA, CDR2 SQIVND (reference sequence). The CDR3 runs 18 residues.

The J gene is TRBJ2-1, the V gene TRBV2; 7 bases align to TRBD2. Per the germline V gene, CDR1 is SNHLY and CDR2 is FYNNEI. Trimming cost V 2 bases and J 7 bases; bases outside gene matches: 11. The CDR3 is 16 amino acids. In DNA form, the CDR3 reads TGTGCCAGCAGTGAATTTTGGTCCGCCGGGGGGAATGAGCAGTTCTTC. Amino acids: CASSEFWSAGGNEQFF.

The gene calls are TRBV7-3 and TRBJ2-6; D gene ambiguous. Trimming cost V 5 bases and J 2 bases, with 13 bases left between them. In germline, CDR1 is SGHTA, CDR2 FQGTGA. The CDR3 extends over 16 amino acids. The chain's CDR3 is CASSRAVSPGANVLTF. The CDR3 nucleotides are TGTGCCAGCAGCCGCGCTGTTTCACCTGGGGCCAACGTCCTGACTTTC.

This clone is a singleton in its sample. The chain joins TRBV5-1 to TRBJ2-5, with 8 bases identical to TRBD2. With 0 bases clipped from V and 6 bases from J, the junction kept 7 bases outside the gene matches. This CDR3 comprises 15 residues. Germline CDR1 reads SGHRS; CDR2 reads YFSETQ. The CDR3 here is CASSLEVAGKQTQYF. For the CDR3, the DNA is TGCGCCAGCAGCTTGGAGGTAGCGGGGAAACAGACCCAGTACTTC.

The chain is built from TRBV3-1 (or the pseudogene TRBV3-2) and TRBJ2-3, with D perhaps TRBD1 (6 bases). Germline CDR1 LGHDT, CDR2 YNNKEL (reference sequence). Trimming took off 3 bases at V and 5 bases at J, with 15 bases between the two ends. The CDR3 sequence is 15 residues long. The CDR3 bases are TGTGCCAGCAGCCATCATGGGGGCCGGGTAGATACGCAGTATTTT. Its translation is CASSHHGGRVDTQYF.

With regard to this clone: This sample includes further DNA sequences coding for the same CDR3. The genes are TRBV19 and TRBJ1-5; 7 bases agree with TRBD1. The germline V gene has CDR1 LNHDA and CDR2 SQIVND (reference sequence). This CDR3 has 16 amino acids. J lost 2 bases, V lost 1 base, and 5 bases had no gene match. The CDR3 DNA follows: TGTGCCAGTAGTATAGGTTCAGGGGGAGGCAATCAGCCCCAGCATTTT. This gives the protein CASSIGSGGGNQPQHF. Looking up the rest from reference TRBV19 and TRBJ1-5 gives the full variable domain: DGGITQSPKYLFRKEGQNVTLSCEQNLNHDAMYWYRQDPGQGLRLIYYSQIVNDFQKGDIAEGYSVSREKKESFPLTVTSAQKNPTAFYLCASSIGSGGGNQPQHFGDGTRLSIL.

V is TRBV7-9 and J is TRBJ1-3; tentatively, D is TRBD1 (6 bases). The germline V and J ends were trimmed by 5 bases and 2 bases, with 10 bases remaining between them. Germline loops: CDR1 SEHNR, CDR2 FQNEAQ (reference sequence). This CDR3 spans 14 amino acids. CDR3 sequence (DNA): TGTGCCAGCAGCCCGAGGGGGACTGGAAACACCATATATTTT. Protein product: CASSPRGTGNTIYF.

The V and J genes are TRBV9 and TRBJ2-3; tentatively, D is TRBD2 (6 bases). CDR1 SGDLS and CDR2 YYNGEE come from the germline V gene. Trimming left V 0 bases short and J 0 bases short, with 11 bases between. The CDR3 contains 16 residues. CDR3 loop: CASSVVGGGSTDTQYF. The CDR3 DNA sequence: TGTGCCAGCAGCGTAGTAGGTGGGGGGAGCACAGATACGCAGTATTTT.

CDR3 amino acids: CASSKTGLAGNYEQYF. CDR3 in DNA: TGTGCCTCAAGCAAAACCGGACTAGCGGGGAACTACGAGCAGTACTTC. The chain is built from TRBV30 and TRBJ2-7, with 12 positions matching TRBD2. The ends lost 7 bases at V and 3 bases at J; junction bases unmatched: 13. This CDR3 contains 16 residues. CDR1 and CDR2 from the germline V gene are GTSNPN and SVGIG (reference sequence).

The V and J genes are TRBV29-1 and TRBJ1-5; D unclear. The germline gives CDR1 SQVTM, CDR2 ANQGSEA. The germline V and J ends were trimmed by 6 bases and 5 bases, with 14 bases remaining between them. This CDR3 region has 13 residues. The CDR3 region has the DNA TGCAGCGTGATCTGGTCACGGGATCAGCCCCAGCATTTT. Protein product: CSVIWSRDQPQHF.

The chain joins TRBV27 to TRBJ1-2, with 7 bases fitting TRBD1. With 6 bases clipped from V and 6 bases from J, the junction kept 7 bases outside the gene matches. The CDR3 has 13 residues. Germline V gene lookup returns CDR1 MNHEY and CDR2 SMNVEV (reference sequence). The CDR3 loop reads CASRSTGWNGYTF. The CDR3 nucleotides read TGTGCCAGCAGGTCGACAGGGTGGAATGGCTACACCTTC.

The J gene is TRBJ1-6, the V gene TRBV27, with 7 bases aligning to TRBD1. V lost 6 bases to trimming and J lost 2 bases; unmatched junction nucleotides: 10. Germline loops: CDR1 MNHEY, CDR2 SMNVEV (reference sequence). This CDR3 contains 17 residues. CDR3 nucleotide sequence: TGTGCCAGCAGAACTAAAGGGGGCTTCACCTATAATTCACCCCTCCACTTT. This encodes CASRTKGGFTYNSPLHF.

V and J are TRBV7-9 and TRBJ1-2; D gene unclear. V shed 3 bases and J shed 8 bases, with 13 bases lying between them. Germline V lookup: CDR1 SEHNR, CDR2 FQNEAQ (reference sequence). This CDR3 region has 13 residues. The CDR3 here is CASSLGGPKGYTF. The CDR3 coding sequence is TGTGCCAGCAGCTTGGGAGGACCTAAGGGCTACACCTTC.

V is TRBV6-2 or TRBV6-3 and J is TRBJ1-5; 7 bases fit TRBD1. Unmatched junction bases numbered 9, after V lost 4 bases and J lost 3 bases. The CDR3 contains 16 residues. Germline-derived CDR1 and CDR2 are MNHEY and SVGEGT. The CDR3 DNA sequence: TGTGCCAGCAGTTCCCGACAGGGCCGGATCAATCAGCCCCAGCATTTT. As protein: CASSSRQGRINQPQHF.

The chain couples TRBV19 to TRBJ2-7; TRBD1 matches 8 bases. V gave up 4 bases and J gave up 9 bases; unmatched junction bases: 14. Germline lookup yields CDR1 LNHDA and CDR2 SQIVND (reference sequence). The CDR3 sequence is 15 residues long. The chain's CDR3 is CASSTLGQGRTAQYF. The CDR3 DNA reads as TGTGCCAGTAGTACCCTCGGACAGGGAAGAACAGCGCAGTACTTC. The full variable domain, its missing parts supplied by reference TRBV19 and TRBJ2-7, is DGGITQSPKYLFRKEGQNVTLSCEQNLNHDAMYWYRQDPGQGLRLIYYSQIVNDFQKGDIAEGYSVSREKKESFPLTVTSAQKNPTAFYLCASSTLGQGRTAQYFGPGTRLTVT.

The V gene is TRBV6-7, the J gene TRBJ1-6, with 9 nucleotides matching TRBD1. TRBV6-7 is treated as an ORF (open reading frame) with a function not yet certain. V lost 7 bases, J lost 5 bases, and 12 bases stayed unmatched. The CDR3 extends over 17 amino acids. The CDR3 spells CASTLERRDRDNSPLHF. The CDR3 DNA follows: TGTGCCAGCACCCTAGAGAGGAGGGACAGGGATAATTCACCCCTCCACTTT.

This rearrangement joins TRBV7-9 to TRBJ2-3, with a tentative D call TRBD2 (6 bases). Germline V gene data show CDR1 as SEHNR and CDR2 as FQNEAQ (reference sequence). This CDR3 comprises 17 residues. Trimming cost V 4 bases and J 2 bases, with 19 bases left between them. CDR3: CASSSTVRSGTTDTQYF. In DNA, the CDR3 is TGTGCCAGCAGCTCTACTGTTCGTAGCGGTACCACAGATACGCAGTATTTT.